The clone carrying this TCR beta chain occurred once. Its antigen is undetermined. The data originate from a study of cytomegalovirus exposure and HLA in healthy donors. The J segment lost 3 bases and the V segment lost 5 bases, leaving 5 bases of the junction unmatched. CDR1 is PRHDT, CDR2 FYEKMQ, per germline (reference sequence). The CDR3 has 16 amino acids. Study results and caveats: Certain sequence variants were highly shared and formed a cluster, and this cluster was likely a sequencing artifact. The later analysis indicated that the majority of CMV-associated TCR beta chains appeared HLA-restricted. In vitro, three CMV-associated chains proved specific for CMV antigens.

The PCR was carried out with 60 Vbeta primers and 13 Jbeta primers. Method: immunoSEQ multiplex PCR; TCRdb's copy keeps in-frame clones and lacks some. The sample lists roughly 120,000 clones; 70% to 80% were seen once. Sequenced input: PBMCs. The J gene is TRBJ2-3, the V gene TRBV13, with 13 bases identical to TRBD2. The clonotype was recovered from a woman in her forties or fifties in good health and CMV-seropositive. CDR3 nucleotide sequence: TGTGCCAGCAGCCCCCGGACTAGCGGGAGTACAGATACGCAGTATTTT. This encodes CASSPRTSGSTDTQYF.